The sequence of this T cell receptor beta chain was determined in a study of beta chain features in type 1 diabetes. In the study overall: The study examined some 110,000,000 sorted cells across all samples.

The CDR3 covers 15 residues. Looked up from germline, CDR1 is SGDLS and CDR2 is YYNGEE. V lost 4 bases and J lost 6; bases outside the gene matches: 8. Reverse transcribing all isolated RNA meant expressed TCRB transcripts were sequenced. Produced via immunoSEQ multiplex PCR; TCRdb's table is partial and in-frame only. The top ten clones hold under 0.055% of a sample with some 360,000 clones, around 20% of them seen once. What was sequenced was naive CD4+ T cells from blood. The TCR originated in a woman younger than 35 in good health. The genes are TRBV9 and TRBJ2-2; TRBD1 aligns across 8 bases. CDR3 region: CASSPLGQGSGELFF. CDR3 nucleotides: TGTGCCAGCAGCCCCCTAGGACAGGGATCCGGGGAGCTGTTTTTT.